This TCR beta chain derives from a study of blood T cell repertoires in COVID-19. Study in general: Sources were T cells, B-cell-depleted T cells, or PBMCs; the material itself was cDNA or gDNA.

Participants were placed into cohorts based on the clinical history they reported. Donors in Cohort 3 who had recovered were those with two negative PCRs, healthcare professional clearance, or resolution of their symptoms. The CDR3 contains 17 residues. Germline V gene lookup returns CDR1 SGHTA and CDR2 FQGTGA. Trimming removed 2 bases from V and 1 base from J; junction bases left unmatched: 7. In the authors' methods: Cell counts per sample came from amplifying reference gene primers. Clones were read by immunoSEQ multiplex PCR, and TCRdb kept only the in-frame ones, dropping some. V and J calls and clone size come straight from that table; D and trimming were deduced from the DNA. The sample holds about 300,000 clones, roughly nine tenths seen once.

This TCR was recovered from a woman in her twenties or thirties who had recovered from COVID-19. The V call is TRBV7-3, the J call TRBJ2-1; 8 bases align to TRBD2. Sample: PBMCs or T cells enriched from blood (not recorded which). The CDR3 sequence is CASSLGRGDRSYNEQFF. CDR3 in DNA: TGTGCCAGCAGCTTAGGGCGGGGGGACCGGTCCTACAATGAGCAGTTCTTC.